This passage covers 19 T cell receptor beta chains from one sample sequenced in a study of T cell repertoires in cytomegalovirus infection. TCRdb analysed the reads with MiXCR anew, one entry per CDR3 protein. The sample has some 940,000 distinct CDR3 sequences, under 40% seen once. Their target antigens are unknown. Sequencing used cultured CD8+ T cells from PBMCs, obtained from culture after CMV antigen stimulation. These receptors all stem from a human donor in good health (CMV status not recorded). Some clones in this sample may be carry-over from other donors' samples.

About this clonotype itself: At one of its ends the junction is not consistent with the germline gene, which may arise from a read error. V gene TRBV19 combines with J gene TRBJ2-1, with TRBD2 matching over 8 bases. The germline V gene encodes CDR1 LNHDA and CDR2 SQIVND (reference sequence). This CDR3 region has 14 residues. The DNA of the CDR3 is TGTGTCAGTAGTATATACGGGGGGGACAATGAGCAGTTCTTC. It is translated as CVSSIYGGDNEQFF.

This chain joins TRBV27 and TRBJ2-7, with TRBD2 identical over 7 bases. From germline, CDR1 is MNHEY and CDR2 SMNVEV (reference sequence). V trimming: 5 bases; J trimming: 5 bases; junction bases outside the gene matches: 6. There are 13 residues in the CDR3. CDR3: CASSTRGGDEQYF. As DNA, the CDR3 is TGTGCCAGCAGTACCCGGGGAGGGGACGAGCAGTACTTC.

The genes are TRBV27 and TRBJ2-3; 9 positions match TRBD1. The CDR3 sequence is 16 residues long. Germline loops: CDR1 MNHEY, CDR2 SMNVEV (reference sequence). V gave up 3 bases and J gave up 0 bases; unmatched junction bases: 4. CDR3 sequence: CASSFLGTGSTDTQYF. In DNA form, the CDR3 reads TGTGCCAGCAGTTTCCTGGGGACAGGGAGCACAGATACGCAGTATTTT.

The gene calls are TRBV27 and TRBJ1-6; no clear D gene. The germline V and J ends were trimmed by 0 bases and 0 bases, with 9 bases remaining between them. The CDR3 is 17 amino acids. Germline CDR1 MNHEY, CDR2 SMNVEV (reference sequence). CDR3 loop: CASSLSFPVSYNSPLHF. CDR3 sequence (DNA): TGTGCCAGCAGTTTATCTTTCCCAGTCTCCTATAATTCACCCCTCCACTTT.

In DNA, the CDR3 is TGTGCCAGCAGCCGGGACAGCAATAATTCACCCCTCCACTTT. Translating gives CASSRDSNNSPLHF. The chain is built from TRBV27 and TRBJ1-6; 7 bases line up with TRBD1. This CDR3 contains 14 residues. The germline CDR1 and CDR2 sequences are MNHEY and SMNVEV (reference sequence). V was pared by 6 bases and J by 5 bases, with 4 bases of the junction left unmatched.

This sequence joins TRBV6-6 and TRBJ2-1; the match to TRBD2 covers 11 bases. The CDR3 extends over 15 amino acids. J lost 5 bases, V lost 5 bases, and 5 bases had no gene match. The germline gives CDR1 MNHNY, CDR2 SVGAGI (reference sequence). The CDR3 DNA is TGTGCCAGCAGTAAGACTAGCGGGACTGACAATGAGCAGTTCTTC. It encodes CASSKTSGTDNEQFF.

The rearrangement links TRBV7-6 to TRBJ1-5; D is undetermined. The CDR3 extends over 13 amino acids. V lost 4 bases to trimming and J lost 6 bases, with 10 bases between them. CDR1 SGHVS and CDR2 FNYEAQ come from the germline V gene. CDR3 sequence: CASSWGSGQPQHF. The CDR3 bases are TGTGCCAGCAGCTGGGGTTCCGGTCAGCCCCAGCATTTT.

The rearrangement joins TRBV12-3 or TRBV12-4 to TRBJ2-1; D is possibly TRBD2 (5 bases). Trimming shortened V by 6 bases and J by 9 bases, and 12 bases separated the two germline ends. The CDR3 covers 12 residues. The CDR3, as DNA: TGTGCCAGCAGAAGACCCCGGGGTGAGCAGTTCTTC. As protein: CASRRPRGEQFF.

CDR3 DNA: TGCAGTGCTAGGTCGGGACATAGCAATCAGCCCCAGCATTTT. Protein sequence: CSARSGHSNQPQHF. The chain combines TRBV20-1 with TRBJ1-5; perhaps TRBD1 as D (6 bases). V was shortened by 3 bases and J by 0 bases, with 9 bases between the two germline ends. Germline V CDR1 and CDR2: DFQATT, SNEGSKA (reference sequence). The CDR3 has 14 amino acids.

In this sample, this clonotype turned up a few times. CDR3 region: CASGFLSIGQDSNTGELFF. As DNA, the CDR3 is TGTGCTAGTGGTTTTCTTTCAATCGGACAGGACTCGAACACCGGGGAGCTGTTTTTT. The chain has TRBV12-5 and TRBJ2-2, with TRBD1 matching 7 bases. The CDR3 extends over 19 amino acids. Trimming removed 3 bases from V and 0 bases from J; junction bases left unmatched: 13. CDR1 is LGHNT and CDR2 is FRNRAP in the germline V gene.

In this sample, this clonotype turned up many times. V and J are TRBV4-2 and TRBJ2-5, with a possible D match to TRBD2 (5 bases). CDR3 length equals 16 residues. V was pared by 1 base and J by 3 bases, with 15 bases between. Germline lookup yields CDR1 LGHNA and CDR2 YNFKEQ. In DNA form, the CDR3 reads TGTGCCAGCAGCCAAGCCTGGTGGAGACTAAAAGAGACCCAGTACTTC. This sequence encodes CASSQAWWRLKETQYF.

The gene calls are TRBV7-8 and TRBJ1-1, with unresolved D. Germline V gene data show CDR1 as SGHVS and CDR2 as FQNEAQ. The V end lost 5 bases, the J end lost 6 bases, and 16 bases lay between the germline ends. CDR3 length: 14 residues. CDR3 coding DNA: TGTGCCAGCAGCCCCCGGGATTATGGCGCTGAAGCTTTCTTT. It translates to CASSPRDYGAEAFF.

This clonotype appeared a few times. This chain connects TRBV5-5 to TRBJ2-2, with a weak D call TRBD2 (6 bases). The germline V and J ends were trimmed by 5 bases and 2 bases, with 10 bases remaining between them. This CDR3 contains 14 residues. Germline-derived CDR1 and CDR2 are SGHKS and YYEKEE (reference sequence). The CDR3 DNA follows: TGTGCCAGCAGGGGGGACTCCAACACCGGGGAGCTGTTTTTT. The encoded protein is CASRGDSNTGELFF.

Written as DNA, the CDR3 is TGTGCCAGCAGTGAAAGGGGGGCCGAGTTTTCCCGTTCTTTCTTT. Its protein is CASSERGAEFSRSFF. The V call is TRBV2, the J call TRBJ1-1; tentatively, D is TRBD1 (6 bases). V was trimmed by 2 bases and J by 12 bases, leaving 22 bases between them. Germline CDR1 SNHLY, CDR2 FYNNEI. This CDR3 contains 15 residues.

This clonotype was found a few times. V gene TRBV9 combines with J gene TRBJ1-3, with D uncertain. The CDR3 is 14 amino acids. The germline V and J ends were trimmed by 1 base and 2 bases, with 7 bases remaining between them. Germline V gives CDR1 SGDLS, CDR2 YYNGEE. This CDR3 is CASSVPDAGNTIYF. CDR3 DNA: TGTGCCAGCAGCGTACCGGACGCTGGAAACACCATATATTTT.

The rearrangement joins TRBV11-2 to TRBJ2-1; D may correspond to TRBD1 or TRBD2 (6 bases each). CDR1 is SGHAT, CDR2 FQNNGV, per germline. The CDR3 contains 15 residues. The V and J ends lost 2 bases and 9 bases respectively, with 17 bases between them. The CDR3 reads CASSLTGHGGSEQFF. In DNA form, the CDR3 reads TGTGCCAGCAGCTTAACGGGACACGGGGGCAGTGAGCAGTTCTTC.

This clonotype was detected only a few times. The chain is built from TRBV7-9 and TRBJ2-2; possible D gene TRBD1, 6 bases. Germline V gene sequence: CDR1 SEHNR, CDR2 FQNEAQ (reference sequence). The CDR3 is made up of 15 amino acids. The V and J ends lost 5 bases and 4 bases respectively, with 14 bases between them. The CDR3: CASSPIDRLTGELFF. The CDR3 nucleotides are TGTGCCAGCAGCCCTATAGACAGGCTCACCGGGGAGCTGTTTTTT. The variable domain in full, completed from reference TRBV7-9 and TRBJ2-2, reads DTGVSQNPRHKITKRGQNVTFRCDPISEHNRLYWYRQTLGQGPEFLTYFQNEAQLEKSRLLSDRFSAERPKGSFSTLEIQRTEQGDSAMYLCASSPIDRLTGELFFGEGSRLTVL.

The chain employs TRBV27 and TRBJ1-5; perhaps TRBD1 as D (5 bases). From germline, CDR1 is MNHEY and CDR2 SMNVEV (reference sequence). CDR3 length: 16 residues. The V and J ends lost 6 bases and 1 base respectively, with 16 bases between them. In DNA, the CDR3 is TGTGCCAGCAGCCCTTGGCAGGGCCTGAGCAATCAGCCCCAGCATTTT. It yields the protein CASSPWQGLSNQPQHF.

This clonotype was seen a handful of times. The chain uses TRBV27 and TRBJ1-2; 7 bases are shared with TRBD1. J lost 0 bases, V lost 6 bases, and 7 bases had no gene match. The germline V gene has CDR1 MNHEY and CDR2 SMNVEV (reference sequence). This CDR3 has 15 amino acids. The CDR3 loop reads CASSDRARANYGYTF. Here the CDR3 DNA reads TGTGCCAGCAGCGACAGGGCTCGAGCTAACTATGGCTACACCTTC.